The clone carrying this T cell receptor beta chain was observed a single time. Its antigen is undetermined. The sample comes from a study of tumor-infiltrating lymphocytes in localized non-small cell lung cancer. Study observations and caveats: T-cell fraction did not differ between immunotypes IM1 and IM2.

Only in-frame clones appear in the TCRdb table, and some are missing; sequencing was by immunoSEQ multiplex PCR. Among about 15,000 clones, around 72% were seen once, and the ten largest hold about 9.4%. With V trimmed by 3 bases and J by 5 bases, 11 bases remained unmatched. Germline assignment: CDR1 SGHNT and CDR2 YYREEE (reference sequence). The CDR3 runs to 16 residues. The chain couples TRBV5-4 to TRBJ2-7; 10 bases are a match to TRBD1. The TCR was taken from a human donor with non-small cell lung cancer. Input material: lung tumor tissue. The chain's CDR3 is CASSSRDRGVGNEQYF. CDR3 bases: TGTGCCAGCAGCTCCCGGGACAGGGGAGTTGGGAACGAGCAGTACTTC.